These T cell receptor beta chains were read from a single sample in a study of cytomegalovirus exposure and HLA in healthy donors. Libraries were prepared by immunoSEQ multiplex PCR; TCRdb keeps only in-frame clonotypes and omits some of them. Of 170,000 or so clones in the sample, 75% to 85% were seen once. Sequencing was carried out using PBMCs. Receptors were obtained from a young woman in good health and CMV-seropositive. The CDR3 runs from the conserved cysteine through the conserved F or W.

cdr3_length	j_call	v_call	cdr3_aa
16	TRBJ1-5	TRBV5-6	CASSLAGQGINQPQHF
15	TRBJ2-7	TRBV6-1	CASSEMTSESYEQYF
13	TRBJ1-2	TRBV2	CASTGTGAYGYTF
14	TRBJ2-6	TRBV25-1	CASSPGAGANVLTF
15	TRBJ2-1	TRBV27	CASSFGRGLVDEQFF
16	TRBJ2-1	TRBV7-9	CASSIRSGGSYNEQFF
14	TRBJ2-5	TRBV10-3	CAISEDKGGETQYF
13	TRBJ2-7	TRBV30	CAWGDRAFHEQYF
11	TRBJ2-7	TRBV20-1	CSATTRGEQYF
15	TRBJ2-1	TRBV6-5	CASTAGTSIYNEQFF
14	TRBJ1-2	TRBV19	CASSILGQGMGYTF
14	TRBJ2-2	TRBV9	CASSAYYGTGELFF
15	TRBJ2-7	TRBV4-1	CASSQDTGQYYEQYF
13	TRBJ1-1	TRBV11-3	CASSLFSDTEAFF
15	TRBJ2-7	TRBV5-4	CASSAPSGSSYEQYF
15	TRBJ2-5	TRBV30	CAWRESGSWQETQYF
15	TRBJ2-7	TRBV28	CASSSRTSGRHEQYF
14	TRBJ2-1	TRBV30	CACALGGATNEQFF
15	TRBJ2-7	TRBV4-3	CASSQEVALTEEQYF